This TCR beta chain was recorded in a study of cytomegalovirus exposure and HLA in healthy donors. Turning to the study itself: Researchers previously reported finding fewer than 140 million unique TCR beta sequences from about 170 million T cells.

Researchers ran the PCR with 60 Vbeta and 13 Jbeta primers. Profiled with immunoSEQ multiplex PCR; TCRdb holds only in-frame clones, not every one. The table shows around 150,000 clones, with approximately 80% occurring only once. Study results and caveats: In a later analysis, compared with equally common non-associated chains, HLA-associated beta chains were more expanded.

Concerning this clone: Its cognate antigen is unknown.

The CDR3 has 14 residues. In germline, CDR1 is SGHDT, CDR2 YYEEEE. V shed 2 bases and J shed 13 bases, with 20 bases lying between them. The sample was PBMCs. This clonotype was obtained from a male donor in good health and CMV-seropositive. The V gene is TRBV5-6, the J gene TRBJ2-3, with a possible D match to TRBD2 (7 bases). Here the CDR3 reads CASSFWGGEVWEYF. CDR3 coding DNA: TGTGCCAGCAGCTTCTGGGGGGGCGAGGTGTGGGAGTATTTT.